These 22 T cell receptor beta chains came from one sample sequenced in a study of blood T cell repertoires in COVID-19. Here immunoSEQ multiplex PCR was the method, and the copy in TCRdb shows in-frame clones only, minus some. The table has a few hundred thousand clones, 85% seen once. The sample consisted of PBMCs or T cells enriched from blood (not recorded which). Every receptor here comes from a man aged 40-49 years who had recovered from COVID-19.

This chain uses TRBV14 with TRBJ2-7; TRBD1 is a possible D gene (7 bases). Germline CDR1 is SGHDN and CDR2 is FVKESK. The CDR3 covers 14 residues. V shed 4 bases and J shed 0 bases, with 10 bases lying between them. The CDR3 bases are TGTGCCAGCAGCCCAGGGGGGTTCTCCTACGAGCAGTACTTC. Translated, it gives CASSPGGFSYEQYF.

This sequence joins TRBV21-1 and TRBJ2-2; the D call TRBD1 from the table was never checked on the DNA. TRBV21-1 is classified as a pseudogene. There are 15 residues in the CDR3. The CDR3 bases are TGTGCCAGCAGACTTGACAGGGTGGACACCGGGGAGCTGTTTTTT. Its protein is CASRLDRVDTGELFF.

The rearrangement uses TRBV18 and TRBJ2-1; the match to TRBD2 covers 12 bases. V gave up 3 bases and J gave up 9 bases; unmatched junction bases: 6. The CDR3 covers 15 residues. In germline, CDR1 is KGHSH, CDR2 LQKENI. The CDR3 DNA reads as TGTGCCAGCTCACCGATAGCTAGCGGGAGGGGTGAGCAGTTCTTC. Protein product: CASSPIASGRGEQFF. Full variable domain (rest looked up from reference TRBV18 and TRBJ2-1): NAGVMQNPRHLVRRRGQEARLRCSPMKGHSHVYWYRQLPEEGLKFMVYLQKENIIDESGMPKERFSAEFPKEGPSILRIQQVVRGDSAAYFCASSPIASGRGEQFFGPGTRLTVL.

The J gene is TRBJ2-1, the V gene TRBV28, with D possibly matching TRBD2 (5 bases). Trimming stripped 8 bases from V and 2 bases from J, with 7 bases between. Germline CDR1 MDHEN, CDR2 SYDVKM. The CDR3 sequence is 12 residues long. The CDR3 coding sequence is TGTGCCAGCGGGCGGGCCTACAATGAGCAGTTCTTC. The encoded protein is CASGRAYNEQFF. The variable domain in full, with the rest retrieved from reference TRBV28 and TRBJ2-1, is DVKVTQSSRYLVKRTGEKVFLECVQDMDHENMFWYRQDPGLGLRLIYFSYDVKMKEKGDIPEGYSVSREKKERFSLILESASTNQTSMYLCASGRAYNEQFFGPGTRLTVL.

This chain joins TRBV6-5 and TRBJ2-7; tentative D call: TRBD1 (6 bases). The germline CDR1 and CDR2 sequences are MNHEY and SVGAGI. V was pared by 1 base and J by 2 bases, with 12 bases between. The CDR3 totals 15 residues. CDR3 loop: CASSYLGHQTYEQYF. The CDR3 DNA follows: TGTGCCAGCAGTTACTTGGGACACCAAACCTACGAGCAGTACTTC.

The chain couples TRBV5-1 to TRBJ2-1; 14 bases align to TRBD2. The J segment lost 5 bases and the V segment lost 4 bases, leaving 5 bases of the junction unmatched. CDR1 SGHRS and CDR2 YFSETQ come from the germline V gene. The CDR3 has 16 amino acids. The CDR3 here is CASSGLTSGRDNEQFF. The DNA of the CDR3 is TGCGCCAGCAGCGGACTGACTAGCGGGAGGGACAATGAGCAGTTCTTC. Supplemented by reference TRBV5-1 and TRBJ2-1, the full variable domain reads KAGVTQTPRYLIKTRGQQVTLSCSPISGHRSVSWYQQTPGQGLQFLFEYFSETQRNKGNFPGRFSGRQFSNSRSEMNVSTLELGDSALYLCASSGLTSGRDNEQFFGPGTRLTVL.

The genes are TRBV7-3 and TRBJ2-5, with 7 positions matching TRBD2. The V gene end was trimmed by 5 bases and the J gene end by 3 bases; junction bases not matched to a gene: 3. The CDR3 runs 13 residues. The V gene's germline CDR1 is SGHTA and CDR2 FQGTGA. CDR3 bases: TGTGCCAGCAGCCGCGGGGGAAAAGAGACCCAGTACTTC. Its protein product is CASSRGGKETQYF.

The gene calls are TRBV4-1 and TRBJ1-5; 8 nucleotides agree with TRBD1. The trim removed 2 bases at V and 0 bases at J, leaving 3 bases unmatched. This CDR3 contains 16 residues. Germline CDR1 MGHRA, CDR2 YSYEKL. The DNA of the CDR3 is TGCGCCAGCAGCCAACACGGGACAGGTAGCAATCAGCCCCAGCATTTT. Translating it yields CASSQHGTGSNQPQHF.

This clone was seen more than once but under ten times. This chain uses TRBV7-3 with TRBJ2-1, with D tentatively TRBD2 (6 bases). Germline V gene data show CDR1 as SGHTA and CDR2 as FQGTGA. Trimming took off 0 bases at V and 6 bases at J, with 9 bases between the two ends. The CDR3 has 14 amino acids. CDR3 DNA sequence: TGTGCCAGCAGCTTAACCCCTAGCGTCAATGAGCAGTTCTTC. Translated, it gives CASSLTPSVNEQFF.

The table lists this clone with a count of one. The CDR3 nucleotides are TGTGCCAGCTGGAGCTTCGGAAACACTGAAGCTTTCTTT. Translated, it gives CASWSFGNTEAFF. The chain combines TRBV19 with TRBJ1-1; D unclear. Looked up from germline, CDR1 is LNHDA and CDR2 is SQIVND (reference sequence). The V end lost 9 bases, the J end lost 2 bases, and 13 bases lay between the germline ends. The CDR3 contains 13 residues. The entire variable domain, with the rest obtained from reference TRBV19 and TRBJ1-1, is as follows: DGGITQSPKYLFRKEGQNVTLSCEQNLNHDAMYWYRQDPGQGLRLIYYSQIVNDFQKGDIAEGYSVSREKKESFPLTVTSAQKNPTAFYLCASWSFGNTEAFFGQGTRLTVV.

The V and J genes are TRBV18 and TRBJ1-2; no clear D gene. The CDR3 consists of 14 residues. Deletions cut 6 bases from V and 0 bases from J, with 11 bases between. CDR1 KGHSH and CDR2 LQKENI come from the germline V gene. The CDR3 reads CASSPSAANYGYTF. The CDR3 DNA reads TGTGCCAGCTCTCCTTCCGCAGCTAACTATGGCTACACCTTC.

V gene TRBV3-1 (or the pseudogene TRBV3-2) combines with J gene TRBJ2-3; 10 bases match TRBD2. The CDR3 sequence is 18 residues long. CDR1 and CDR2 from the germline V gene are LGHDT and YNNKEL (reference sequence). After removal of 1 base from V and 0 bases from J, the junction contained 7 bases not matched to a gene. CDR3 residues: CASSQALTSGSSTDTQYF. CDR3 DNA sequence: TGTGCCAGCAGCCAAGCCCTGACTAGCGGGTCTAGCACAGATACGCAGTATTTT.

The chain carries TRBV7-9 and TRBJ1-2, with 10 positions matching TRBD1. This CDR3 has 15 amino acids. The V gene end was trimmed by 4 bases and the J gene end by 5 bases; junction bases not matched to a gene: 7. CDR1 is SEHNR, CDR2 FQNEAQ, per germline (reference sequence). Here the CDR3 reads CASSSGAGQGYGYTF. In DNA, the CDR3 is TGTGCCAGCAGCTCAGGTGCGGGACAGGGGTATGGCTACACCTTC.

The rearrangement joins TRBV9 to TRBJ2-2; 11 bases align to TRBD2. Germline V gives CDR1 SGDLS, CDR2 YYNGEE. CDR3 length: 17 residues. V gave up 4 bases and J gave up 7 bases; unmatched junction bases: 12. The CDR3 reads CASSPRNSGRGFGELFF. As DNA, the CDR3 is TGTGCCAGCAGCCCCCGAAATAGCGGGAGGGGGTTCGGGGAGCTGTTTTTT.

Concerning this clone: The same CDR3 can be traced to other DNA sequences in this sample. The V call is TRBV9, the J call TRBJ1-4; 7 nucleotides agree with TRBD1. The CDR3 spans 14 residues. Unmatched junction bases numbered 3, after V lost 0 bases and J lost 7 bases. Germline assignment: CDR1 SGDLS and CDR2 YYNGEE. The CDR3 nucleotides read TGTGCCAGCAGCGTAGGACAGGGTTTTGAAAAACTGTTTTTT. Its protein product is CASSVGQGFEKLFF.

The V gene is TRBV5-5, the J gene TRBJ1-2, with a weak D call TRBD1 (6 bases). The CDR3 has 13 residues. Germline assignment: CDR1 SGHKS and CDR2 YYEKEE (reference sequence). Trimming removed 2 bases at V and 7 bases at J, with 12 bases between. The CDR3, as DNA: TGTGCCAGCAGCTTACAGGGATCCGGTGGCTACACCTTC. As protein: CASSLQGSGGYTF. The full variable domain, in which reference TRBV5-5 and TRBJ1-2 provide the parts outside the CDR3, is DAGVTQSPTHLIKTRGQQVTLRCSPISGHKSVSWYQQVLGQGPQFIFQYYEKEERGRGNFPDRFSARQFPNYSSELNVNALLLGDSALYLCASSLQGSGGYTFGSGTRLTVV.

Written as DNA, the CDR3 is TGCAGCGTTGAAGGTGGGACACGGGGGGGTTCCTACGAGCAGTACTTC. Translating gives CSVEGGTRGGSYEQYF. The chain is built from TRBV29-1 and TRBJ2-7; 8 bases map to TRBD2. The germline CDR1 and CDR2 sequences are SQVTM and ANQGSEA. The CDR3 runs to 16 residues. V lost 1 base and J lost 1; bases outside the gene matches: 9.

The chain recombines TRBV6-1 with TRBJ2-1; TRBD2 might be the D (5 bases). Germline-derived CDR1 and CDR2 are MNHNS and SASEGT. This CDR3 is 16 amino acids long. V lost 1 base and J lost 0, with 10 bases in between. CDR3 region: CASSEEISVSYNEQFF. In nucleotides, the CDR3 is TGTGCCAGCAGTGAAGAAATTAGCGTCTCCTACAATGAGCAGTTCTTC.

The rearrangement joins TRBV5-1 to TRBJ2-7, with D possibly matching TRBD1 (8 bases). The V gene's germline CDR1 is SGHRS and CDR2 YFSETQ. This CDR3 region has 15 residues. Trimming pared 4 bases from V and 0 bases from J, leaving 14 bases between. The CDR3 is CASSPNRGGSYEQYF. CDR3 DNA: TGCGCCAGCAGCCCAAACAGGGGGGGCTCCTACGAGCAGTACTTC.

The CDR3 loop is CASRPGAGGWFF. DNA for the CDR3: TGTGCCAGCAGACCTGGTGCGGGAGGTTGGTTCTTC. The chain uses TRBV6-2 or TRBV6-3 and TRBJ2-1; 8 bases match TRBD2. Trimming removed 6 bases from V and 15 bases from J; junction bases left unmatched: 10. Germline CDR1 reads MNHEY; CDR2 reads SVGEGT. The CDR3 has 12 amino acids.

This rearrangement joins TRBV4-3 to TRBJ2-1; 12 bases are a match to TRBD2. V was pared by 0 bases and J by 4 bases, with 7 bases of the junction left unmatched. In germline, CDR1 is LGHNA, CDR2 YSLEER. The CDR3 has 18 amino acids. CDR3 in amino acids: CASSQDRRLAGVYNEQFF. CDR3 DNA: TGCGCCAGCAGCCAAGATCGTAGACTAGCGGGAGTATACAATGAGCAGTTCTTC.

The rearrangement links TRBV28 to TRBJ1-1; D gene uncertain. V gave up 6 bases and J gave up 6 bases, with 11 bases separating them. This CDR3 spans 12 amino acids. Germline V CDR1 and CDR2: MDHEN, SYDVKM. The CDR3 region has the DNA TGTGCCAGCAGACGTCAGGAAGCTGAAGCTTTCTTT. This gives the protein CASRRQEAEAFF.